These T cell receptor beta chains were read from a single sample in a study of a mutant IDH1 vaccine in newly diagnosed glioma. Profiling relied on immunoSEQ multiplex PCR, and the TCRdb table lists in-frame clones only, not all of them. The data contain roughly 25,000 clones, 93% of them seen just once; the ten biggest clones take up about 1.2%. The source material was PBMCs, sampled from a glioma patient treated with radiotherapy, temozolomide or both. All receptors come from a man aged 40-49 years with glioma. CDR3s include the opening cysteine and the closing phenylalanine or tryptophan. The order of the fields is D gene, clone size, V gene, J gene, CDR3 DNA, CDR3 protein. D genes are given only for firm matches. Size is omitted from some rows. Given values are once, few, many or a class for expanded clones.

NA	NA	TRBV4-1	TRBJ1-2	TGCGCCAGCAGGCGAACAGAGTTGTACGATGGCTACACCTTC	CASRRTELYDGYTF
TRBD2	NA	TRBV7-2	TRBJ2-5	TGTGCCAGCAGCGTCTCTAGCGGGGGGCTGGAGACCCAGTACTTC	CASSVSSGGLETQYF
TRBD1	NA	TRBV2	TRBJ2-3	TGTGCCAGCCGAGGGACAGGCACAGATACGCAGTATTTT	CASRGTGTDTQYF
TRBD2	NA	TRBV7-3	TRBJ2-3	TGTGCCAGCAGCCCAGGACTAGCGGGAAACACAGATACGCAGTATTTT	CASSPGLAGNTDTQYF
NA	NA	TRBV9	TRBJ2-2	TGTGCCAGCAGCGTTGACGTCACCGGGGAGCTGTTTTTT	CASSVDVTGELFF
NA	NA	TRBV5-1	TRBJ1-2	TGCGCCAGCAGCTTGGAGGGCAGTTACGGCTACACCTTC	CASSLEGSYGYTF
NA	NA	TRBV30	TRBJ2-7	TGTGCCTGGAGTGTAGGCCAGGGCGGGTACGAGCAGTACTTC	CAWSVGQGGYEQYF
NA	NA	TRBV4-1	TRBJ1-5	TGCGCCAGCAGCCAAGATGGGAGCAATCAGCCCCAGCATTTT	CASSQDGSNQPQHF
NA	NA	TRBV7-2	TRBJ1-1	TGTGCCAGCAGCTTATACCTGAACACTGAAGCTTTCTTT	CASSLYLNTEAFF
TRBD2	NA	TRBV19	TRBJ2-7	TGTGCCAGTAGTATCGTCAGCGGGAGCTCCTACGAGCAGTACTTC	CASSIVSGSSYEQYF
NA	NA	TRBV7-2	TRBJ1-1	TGTGCCAGCAGCTTGGCGGAGGCAGCTTTCTTT	CASSLAEAAFF
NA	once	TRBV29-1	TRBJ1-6	TGCAGCGTTCAAATGGGGGGGAAAAATTCACCCCTCCACTTT	CSVQMGGKNSPLHF
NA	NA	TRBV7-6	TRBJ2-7	TGTGCCAGCAGCTTAGCGGTGGGCTACGAGCAGTACTTC	CASSLAVGYEQYF
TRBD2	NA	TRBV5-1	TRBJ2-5	TGCGCCAGCAGCTGGGGGGGACTCAACCAAGAGACCCAGTACTTC	CASSWGGLNQETQYF
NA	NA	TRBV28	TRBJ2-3	TGTGCCAGCAGTTTACCCATAACGGGAGTGAGCACAGATACGCAGTATTTT	CASSLPITGVSTDTQYF
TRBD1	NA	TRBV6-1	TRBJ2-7	TGTGCCAGCAGTGTGACAGGGTTTTACGAGCAGTACTTC	CASSVTGFYEQYF
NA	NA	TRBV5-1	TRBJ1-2	TGCGCCAGCAGCTTAGAGTCTTTGGATGGCTACACCTTC	CASSLESLDGYTF